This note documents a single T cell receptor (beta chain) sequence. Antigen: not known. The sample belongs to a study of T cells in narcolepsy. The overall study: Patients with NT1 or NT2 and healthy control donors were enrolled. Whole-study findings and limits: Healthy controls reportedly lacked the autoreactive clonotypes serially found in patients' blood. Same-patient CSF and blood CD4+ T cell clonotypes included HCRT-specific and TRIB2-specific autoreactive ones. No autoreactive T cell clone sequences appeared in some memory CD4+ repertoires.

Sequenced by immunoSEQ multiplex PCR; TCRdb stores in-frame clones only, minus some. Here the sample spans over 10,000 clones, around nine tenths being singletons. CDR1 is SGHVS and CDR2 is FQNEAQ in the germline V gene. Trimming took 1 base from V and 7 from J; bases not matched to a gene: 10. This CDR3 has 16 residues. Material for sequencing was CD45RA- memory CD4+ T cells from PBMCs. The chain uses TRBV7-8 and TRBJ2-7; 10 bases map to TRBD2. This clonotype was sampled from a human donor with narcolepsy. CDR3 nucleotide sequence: TGTGCCAGCAGCTTAGGCGAGGGACTAGCGCCTAGGGAGCAGTACTTC. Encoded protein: CASSLGEGLAPREQYF. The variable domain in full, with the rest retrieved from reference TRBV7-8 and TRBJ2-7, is GAGVSQSPRYKVAKRGQDVALRCDPISGHVSLFWYQQALGQGPEFLTYFQNEAQLDKSGLPSDRFFAERPEGSVSTLKIQRTQQEDSAVYLCASSLGEGLAPREQYFGPGTRLTVT.